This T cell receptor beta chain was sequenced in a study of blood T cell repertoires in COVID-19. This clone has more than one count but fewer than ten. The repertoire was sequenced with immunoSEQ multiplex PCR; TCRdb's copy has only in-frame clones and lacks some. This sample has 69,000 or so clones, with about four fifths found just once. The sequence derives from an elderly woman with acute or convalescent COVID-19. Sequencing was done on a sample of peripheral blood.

CDR3 residues: CASSITGTGGKNEQFF. CDR3 coding DNA: TGTGCCAGTAGTATTACCGGGACAGGGGGTAAAAATGAGCAGTTCTTC. V gene TRBV19 combines with J gene TRBJ2-1; 11 nucleotides match TRBD1. V was clipped by 3 bases and J by 7 bases; unmatched bases: 8. This CDR3 is 16 amino acids long. Germline CDR1 is LNHDA and CDR2 is SQIVND (reference sequence).